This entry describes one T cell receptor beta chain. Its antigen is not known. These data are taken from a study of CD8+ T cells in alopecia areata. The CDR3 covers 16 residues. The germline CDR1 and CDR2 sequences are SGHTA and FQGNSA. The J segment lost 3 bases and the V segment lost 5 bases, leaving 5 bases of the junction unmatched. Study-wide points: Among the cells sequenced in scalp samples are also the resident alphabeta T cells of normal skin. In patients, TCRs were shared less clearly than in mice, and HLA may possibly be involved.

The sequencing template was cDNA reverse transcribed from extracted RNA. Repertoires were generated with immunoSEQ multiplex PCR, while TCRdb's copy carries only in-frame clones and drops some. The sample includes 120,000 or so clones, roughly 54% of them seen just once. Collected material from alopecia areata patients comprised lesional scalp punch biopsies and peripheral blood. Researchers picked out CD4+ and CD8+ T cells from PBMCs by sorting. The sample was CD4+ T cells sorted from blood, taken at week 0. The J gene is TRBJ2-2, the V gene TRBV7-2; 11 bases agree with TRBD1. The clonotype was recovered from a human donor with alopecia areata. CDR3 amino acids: CASSLQGQGDTGELFF. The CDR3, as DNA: TGTGCCAGCAGCCTACAGGGACAGGGGGACACCGGGGAGCTGTTTTTT.